The entry below describes one T cell receptor (beta chain). The CDR3 consists of 13 residues. Per the germline V gene, CDR1 is SGDLS and CDR2 is YYNGEE. With 0 bases removed from V and 7 bases from J, the gap between germline ends came to 8 bases. The data stem from a study of technical replicates of blood from a few donors. Data came from immunoSEQ multiplex PCR; TCRdb stores just in-frame clones and leaves some out. The table includes over 50,000 clones, more than 95% detected once. The origin of this receptor is a human donor in good health. The sequenced sample was T cells isolated from PBMCs. The chain links TRBV9 to TRBJ1-5; D is perhaps TRBD1 (5 bases). CDR3 residues: CASSVDWGQPQHF. CDR3 nucleotides: TGTGCCAGCAGCGTAGATTGGGGCCAGCCCCAGCATTTT.